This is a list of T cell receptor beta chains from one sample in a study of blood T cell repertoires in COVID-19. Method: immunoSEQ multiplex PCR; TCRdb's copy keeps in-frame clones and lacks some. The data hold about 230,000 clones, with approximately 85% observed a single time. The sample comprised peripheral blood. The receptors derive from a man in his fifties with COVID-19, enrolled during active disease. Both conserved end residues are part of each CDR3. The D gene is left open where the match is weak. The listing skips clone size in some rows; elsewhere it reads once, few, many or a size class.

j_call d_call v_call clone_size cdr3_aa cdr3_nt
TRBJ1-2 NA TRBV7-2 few CASSLGSSGIYGYTF TGTGCCAGCAGCTTAGGGTCCTCCGGGATCTATGGCTACACCTTC
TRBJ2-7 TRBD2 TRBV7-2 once CASSLLAGGLGQYF TGTGCCAGCAGCTTACTAGCGGGGGGTCTTGGACAGTACTTC
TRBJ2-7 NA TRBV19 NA CASRDTSYEQYF TGTGCCAGCCGGGACACCTCCTACGAGCAGTACTTC
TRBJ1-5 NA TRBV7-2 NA CASSSGGGQPQHF TGTGCCAGCAGCTCCGGGGGGGGACAGCCCCAGCATTTT
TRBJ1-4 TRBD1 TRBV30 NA CAWSRGTGWIEKLFF TGTGCCTGGAGCCGAGGGACAGGGTGGATTGAAAAACTGTTTTTT
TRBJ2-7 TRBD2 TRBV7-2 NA CASSSPTAGTYEQYF TGTGCCAGCAGCTCCCCGACAGCGGGAACCTACGAGCAGTACTTC
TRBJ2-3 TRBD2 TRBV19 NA CASSISSGGTDTQYF TGTGCCAGTAGTATATCCAGCGGGGGCACAGATACGCAGTATTTT
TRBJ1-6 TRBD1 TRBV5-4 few CASSISRGRDSPLHF TGTGCCAGCAGCATAAGCAGGGGGCGAGATTCACCCCTCCACTTT
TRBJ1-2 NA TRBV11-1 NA CASSSQTGDYGYTF TGTGCCAGCAGCTCTCAAACAGGAGACTATGGCTACACCTTC
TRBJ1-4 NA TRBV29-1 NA CSAQGSLNEKLFF TGCTCGGCTCAGGGCAGTCTTAATGAAAAACTGTTTTTT
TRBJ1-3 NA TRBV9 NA CASSEGMWQSSGNTIYF TGTGCCAGCAGCGAGGGGATGTGGCAGAGCTCTGGAAACACCATATATTTT
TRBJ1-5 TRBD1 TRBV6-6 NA CASRKHQGQGNQPQHF TGTGCCAGCAGAAAACACCAGGGACAGGGAAATCAGCCCCAGCATTTT
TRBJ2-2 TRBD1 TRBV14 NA CASSQPPGQGFGELFF TGTGCCAGCAGCCAACCCCCGGGACAGGGATTCGGTGAGCTGTTTTTT
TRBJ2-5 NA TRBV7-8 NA CASSSATGPSQRAQYF TGTGCCAGCAGCTCCGCAACCGGACCCTCACAGAGGGCCCAGTACTTC
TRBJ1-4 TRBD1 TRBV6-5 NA CASRTRQGINEKLFF TGTGCCAGCAGGACCCGACAGGGGATTAATGAAAAACTGTTTTTT
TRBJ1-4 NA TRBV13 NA CASSPDSGAGPGKLFF TGTGCCAGCAGCCCCGACAGTGGGGCTGGTCCAGGAAAACTGTTTTTT
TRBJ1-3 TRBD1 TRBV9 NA CASSPTGDFGNTIYF TGTGCCAGCAGCCCAACAGGGGACTTTGGAAACACCATATATTTT
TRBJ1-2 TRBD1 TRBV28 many CASSLQGGGYTF TGTGCCAGCAGTTTACAGGGGGGCGGCTACACCTTC
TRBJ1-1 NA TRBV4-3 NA CASSLQPREDTEAFF TGCGCCAGCAGCCTTCAACCCCGGGAGGACACTGAAGCTTTCTTT
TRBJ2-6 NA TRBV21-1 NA CANPLRDRISNSGANVLTF TGTGCCAACCCCCTCCGGGACAGGATTTCGAACTCTGGGGCCAACGTCCTGACTTTC
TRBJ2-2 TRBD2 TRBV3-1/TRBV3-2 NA CASSPSGGIRVGELFF TGTGCCAGCAGCCCTAGCGGGGGAATTCGTGTCGGGGAGCTGTTTTTT
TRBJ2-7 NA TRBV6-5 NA CASRSGRHEQYF TGTGCCAGCAGATCGGGGAGGCACGAGCAGTACTTC
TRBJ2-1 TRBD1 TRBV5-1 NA CASSSTRTGFRVDEQFF TGCGCCAGCAGTTCCACCCGGACAGGGTTTCGTGTGGATGAGCAGTTCTTC
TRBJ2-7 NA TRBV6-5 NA CASMGRTPYEQYF TGTGCCAGCATGGGGCGGACACCTTACGAGCAGTACTTC
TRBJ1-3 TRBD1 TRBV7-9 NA CASSVRDRVPGNTIYF TGTGCCAGCAGCGTCCGGGACAGGGTACCCGGAAACACCATATATTTT
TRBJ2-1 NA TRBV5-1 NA CASSWGGDEQFF TGCGCCAGCAGCTGGGGGGGCGATGAGCAGTTCTTC
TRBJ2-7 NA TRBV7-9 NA CASSLGAAEGGQYF TGTGCCAGCAGCTTAGGAGCAGCAGAAGGAGGGCAGTACTTC
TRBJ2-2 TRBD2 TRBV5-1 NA CASSLSGGPNTGELFF TGCGCCAGCAGCTTAAGCGGGGGCCCGAACACCGGGGAGCTGTTTTTT
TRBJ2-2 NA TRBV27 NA CASSSRVYGELFF TGTGCCAGCAGTTCCAGGGTCTATGGGGAGCTGTTTTTT
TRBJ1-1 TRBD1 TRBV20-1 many CSASIGQGTEAFF TGCAGTGCTAGTATCGGACAGGGCACTGAAGCTTTCTTT
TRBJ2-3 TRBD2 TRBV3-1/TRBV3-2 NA CASSPRTSGGAGDTQYF TGTGCCAGCAGCCCTAGGACTAGCGGGGGCGCTGGGGATACGCAGTATTTT
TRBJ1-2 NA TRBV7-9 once CASSLEVPDSGYTF TGTGCCAGCAGCTTAGAAGTCCCTGACTCGGGCTACACCTTC
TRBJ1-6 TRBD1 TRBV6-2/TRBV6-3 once CASSRTGVVSPLHF TGTGCCAGCAGCCGGACAGGGGTTGTTTCACCCCTCCACTTT
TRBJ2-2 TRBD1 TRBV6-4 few CASSPTGGTGELFF TGTGCCAGCAGCCCGACAGGGGGCACCGGGGAGCTGTTTTTT
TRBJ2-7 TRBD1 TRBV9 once CASSLLGQGDYEQYF TGTGCCAGCAGCCTTCTCGGGCAGGGGGACTACGAGCAGTACTTC
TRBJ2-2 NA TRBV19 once CASSIQGDTGELFF TGTGCCAGTAGTATACAGGGTGACACCGGGGAGCTGTTTTTT
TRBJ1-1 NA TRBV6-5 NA CASSYNSEAFF TGTGCCAGCAGTTATAACAGTGAAGCTTTCTTT
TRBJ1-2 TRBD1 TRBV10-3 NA CAISESTGAGYTF TGTGCCATCAGTGAGTCGACAGGGGCTGGCTACACCTTC
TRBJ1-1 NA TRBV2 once CASSFMTTVTNTEAFF TGTGCCAGCAGTTTCATGACGACAGTGACGAACACTGAAGCTTTCTTT
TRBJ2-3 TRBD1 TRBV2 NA CAVNTGQALTDTQYF TGTGCCGTCAATACGGGACAGGCTTTAACAGATACGCAGTATTTT
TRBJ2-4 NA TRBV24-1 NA CATSDPAGNGGKNIQYF TGTGCCACCAGTGACCCCGCGGGGAATGGGGGCAAAAACATTCAGTACTTC
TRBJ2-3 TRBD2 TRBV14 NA CAKKTGVAGATDTQYF TGTGCCAAAAAAACGGGGGTAGCGGGGGCAACAGATACGCAGTATTTT
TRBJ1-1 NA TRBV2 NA CASIEQVAEAFF TGTGCCAGCATTGAGCAGGTCGCTGAAGCTTTCTTT
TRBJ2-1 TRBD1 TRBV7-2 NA CASSPRDRTFNEQFF TGTGCCAGCAGCCCAAGGGACAGAACCTTCAATGAGCAGTTCTTC
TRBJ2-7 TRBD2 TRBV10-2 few CASSESGGGYYEQYF TGCGCCAGCAGTGAGTCTGGCGGGGGGTACTACGAGCAGTACTTC
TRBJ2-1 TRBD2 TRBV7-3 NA CASSLGAGGGNEQFF TGTGCCAGCAGCTTAGGAGCGGGGGGAGGCAATGAGCAGTTCTTC
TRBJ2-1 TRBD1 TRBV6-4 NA CASILWDRLNNEQFF TGTGCCAGCATTTTATGGGACAGACTTAACAATGAGCAGTTCTTC
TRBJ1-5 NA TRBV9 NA CASSVGHSRGQPQHF TGTGCCAGCAGCGTAGGGCATTCAAGGGGTCAGCCCCAGCATTTT
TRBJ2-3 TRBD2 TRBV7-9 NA CASSLGAGGSTDTQYF TGTGCCAGCAGCTTAGGAGCGGGGGGTAGCACAGATACGCAGTATTTT
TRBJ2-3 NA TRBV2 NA CASSAGLALGTDTQYF TGTGCCAGCAGTGCCGGGTTGGCCCTAGGCACAGATACGCAGTATTTT
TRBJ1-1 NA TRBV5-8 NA CASSLEWGPNTEAFF TGTGCCAGCAGCTTGGAATGGGGGCCGAACACTGAAGCTTTCTTT
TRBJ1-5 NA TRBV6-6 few CASQEGGQPQHF TGTGCCAGCCAAGAAGGAGGTCAGCCCCAGCATTTT
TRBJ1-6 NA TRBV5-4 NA CASSLREELDSPLHF TGTGCCAGCAGCTTAAGGGAGGAATTAGATTCACCCCTCCACTTT
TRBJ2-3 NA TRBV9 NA CASSVAGGPSTDTQYF TGTGCCAGCAGCGTAGCGGGGGGCCCTAGCACAGATACGCAGTATTTT
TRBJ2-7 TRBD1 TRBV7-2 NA CASSLVGTGANYEQYF TGTGCCAGCAGCTTAGTCGGGACAGGGGCAAACTACGAGCAGTACTTC
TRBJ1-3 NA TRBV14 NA CASSRLSSGNTIYF TGTGCCAGCAGCCGACTGAGCTCTGGAAACACCATATATTTT
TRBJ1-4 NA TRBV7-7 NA CASSFKRATNEKLFF TGTGCTAGCAGCTTTAAACGAGCAACTAATGAAAAACTGTTTTTT